One and the same sample provided the 2 T cell receptor beta chains below, sequenced in a study of shared clonotypes between healthy human individuals. Sequencing was performed with immunoSEQ multiplex PCR; in TCRdb, only in-frame clones are kept and a portion is missing. The data hold 1 million to 1.3 million clones, with about 84% observed a single time. Sequenced: memory CD4+ T cells from PBMCs. Subset reported: CD45RA-negative fraction. Receptor source: a man younger than 35 in good health. Some clones in this sample may be carry-over from other donors' samples.

The V call is TRBV5-1, the J call TRBJ1-2; TRBD1 is a possible D gene (6 bases). The V end was cut by 5 bases, the J end by 8 bases, with 22 bases between. Germline CDR1 reads SGHRS; CDR2 reads YFSETQ. CDR3 length equals 15 residues. The CDR3 bases are TGCGCCAGCAGACAAGCCTACGTGGGGGCTCGGGGCTACACCTTC. Translating gives CASRQAYVGARGYTF. The full variable domain, its missing parts supplied by reference TRBV5-1 and TRBJ1-2, is KAGVTQTPRYLIKTRGQQVTLSCSPISGHRSVSWYQQTPGQGLQFLFEYFSETQRNKGNFPGRFSGRQFSNSRSEMNVSTLELGDSALYLCASRQAYVGARGYTFGSGTRLTVV.

V and J are TRBV5-6 and TRBJ2-1, with TRBD1 matching 9 bases. Germline V gives CDR1 SGHDT, CDR2 YYEEEE. V shed 0 bases, J shed 9 bases, and the junction held 7 bases outside the gene matches. The length of the CDR3 is 15 residues. The CDR3 DNA reads as TGTGCCAGCAGCTTGGTACAGGGGGCGCTCAGTGAGCAGTTCTTC. Its translation: CASSLVQGALSEQFF.